Sequencing of this TCR beta chain was carried out in a study of cytomegalovirus exposure and HLA in healthy donors. Germline assignment: CDR1 MNHEY and CDR2 SVGAGI. The CDR3 covers 15 residues. Trimming took 5 bases from V and 0 from J, leaving 13 bases between them. The data were produced by immunoSEQ multiplex PCR, yet TCRdb's version contains in-frame clones alone and is incomplete. The table shows 250,000 or so clones, with over 75% occurring only once. Sequencing was performed on PBMCs. This clonotype was sampled from a man between 18 and 35 years old in good health and CMV-seropositive. The V and J genes are TRBV6-5 and TRBJ2-5, with unresolved D. CDR3 nucleotides: TGTGCCAGCAGTAGCAGGCCAACGTACCAAGAGACCCAGTACTTC. Protein sequence: CASSSRPTYQETQYF.